What follows is one TCR beta chain and its context. As handled by the study authors: Nucleated cell number was recorded as an estimate derived from reference gene primer amplification. Profiling relied on immunoSEQ multiplex PCR, and the TCRdb table lists in-frame clones only, not all of them. Clone size and V and J calls were adopted from that table, with D and trimming inferred from the DNA. The repertoire holds more than 200,000 clones, around 90% seen once, with more than 4.5% in the top ten. The sample belongs to a study of blood T cell repertoires in COVID-19. The wider study: PBMCs, B-cell-depleted T cells, or T cells were the source of the cDNA or gDNA that made up the material.

The sample consisted of peripheral blood. This sequence was found in an older woman with COVID-19, enrolled during active disease.

CDR3 amino acids: CTSRKVGKRDNEQFF. CDR3 sequence (DNA): TGCACCAGCAGAAAAGTAGGAAAACGGGACAATGAGCAGTTCTTC. This chain uses TRBV1 with TRBJ2-1; TRBD2 was called by the table and not checked on the DNA. TRBV1 is labeled a pseudogene. The CDR3 is made up of 15 amino acids.